What follows are 32 T cell receptor beta chains derived from one specimen sequenced in a study of T-cell memory formation after mild COVID-19. MiXCR, run by TCRdb on the 5' RACE reads, gives a single entry per CDR3 protein. Here the sample spans 120,000 to 150,000 distinct CDR3 sequences, about 19% being singletons. The sequenced material came from PBMCs or a T cell subset sorted from them (not recorded which). Receptors were obtained from an adult woman who had mild COVID-19 (a few samples of this study predate the infection). Cell type and time point are not known.

This clonotype was counted a few times. This chain uses TRBV7-9 with TRBJ2-5, with TRBD2 matching 12 bases. Germline trimming cut 5 bases from V and 1 base from J; bases unmatched to any gene: 8. The germline gives CDR1 SEHNR, CDR2 FQNEAQ (reference sequence). The CDR3 is 17 residues long. The CDR3 nucleotides are TGTGCCAGCAGCCCGTCCGGACTAGCGGGGTTCCAAGAGACCCAGTACTTC. It specifies CASSPSGLAGFQETQYF.

There are a few counts of this clonotype. The chain combines TRBV29-1 with TRBJ1-1, with no clear D. Trimming cost V 4 bases and J 6 bases, with 9 bases left between them. The CDR3 runs to 11 residues. Per the germline V gene, CDR1 is SQVTM and CDR2 is ANQGSEA. CDR3 nucleotide sequence: TGCAGCGTTGTGAAGGGCCCTGAAGCTTTCTTT. Its translation is CSVVKGPEAFF.

In this sample, this clonotype turned up a few times. This sequence joins TRBV12-3 or TRBV12-4 and TRBJ1-5; the D is unclear. Trimming left V 3 bases short and J 6 bases short, with 9 bases between. The CDR3 is 13 amino acids. The CDR3 loop reads CASSLTPPQPQHF. CDR3 sequence (DNA): TGTGCCAGCAGTTTGACGCCCCCTCAGCCCCAGCATTTT.

This clonotype was observed a handful of times. The rearrangement joins TRBV2 to TRBJ2-3; TRBD2 matches at 7 bases. With V trimmed by 8 bases and J by 1 base, 6 bases remained unmatched. This CDR3 is 14 amino acids long. Germline-derived CDR1 and CDR2 are SNHLY and FYNNEI. CDR3 residues: CASLLSGGTDTQYF. The DNA of the CDR3 is TGTGCCAGCTTATTAAGCGGGGGCACAGATACGCAGTATTTT.

This chain uses TRBV12-3 or TRBV12-4 with TRBJ1-1; a possible D gene is TRBD1 (6 bases). The CDR3 is 14 residues long. V was pared by 5 bases and J by 1 base, with 11 bases between. The chain's CDR3 is CASSGQLGNTEAFF. The CDR3 DNA is TGTGCCAGCAGTGGACAGCTGGGGAACACTGAAGCTTTCTTT.

V usage is TRBV7-3 and J usage is TRBJ2-3; 7 nucleotides align to TRBD2. The CDR3 has 18 amino acids. Germline V gives CDR1 SGHTA, CDR2 FQGTGA. V lost 1 base to trimming and J lost 0 bases; unmatched junction nucleotides: 10. The CDR3 sequence: CASSLRALAAPSTDTQYF. The CDR3 DNA follows: TGTGCCAGCAGCTTAAGAGCCCTAGCGGCCCCTAGCACAGATACGCAGTATTTT.

The sample holds a few counts of this clonotype. The J gene is TRBJ2-7, the V gene TRBV20-1; possible D gene TRBD2, 7 bases. The ends were cut back, 5 bases at V and 7 bases at J, with 18 bases in the middle. Germline lookup yields CDR1 DFQATT and CDR2 SNEGSKA (reference sequence). CDR3 length: 13 residues. Here the CDR3 DNA reads TGCAGTGCTCCAGGGAGGGGGAATTTGGAGCAGTACTTC. Its protein is CSAPGRGNLEQYF.

The J gene is TRBJ1-2, the V gene TRBV12-3 or TRBV12-4; 10 nucleotides line up with TRBD1. CDR3 size: 15 residues. The ends lost 5 bases at V and 6 bases at J; junction bases unmatched: 9. CDR3 region: CASSPRQGAGDGYTF. CDR3 DNA: TGTGCCAGCAGTCCGCGACAGGGGGCAGGCGATGGCTACACCTTC.

The table lists this clonotype with a few counts. V and J are TRBV7-9 and TRBJ2-7; TRBD2 agrees at 10 bases. Germline-derived CDR1 and CDR2 are SEHNR and FQNEAQ (reference sequence). J lost 3 bases, V lost 5 bases, and 13 bases had no gene match. This CDR3 region has 17 residues. The CDR3 here is CASSLPLSGGFDYEQYF. CDR3 bases: TGTGCCAGCAGCCTCCCTCTTAGCGGGGGGTTCGACTACGAGCAGTACTTC. Filled out from reference TRBV7-9 and TRBJ2-7, the complete variable domain reads DTGVSQNPRHKITKRGQNVTFRCDPISEHNRLYWYRQTLGQGPEFLTYFQNEAQLEKSRLLSDRFSAERPKGSFSTLEIQRTEQGDSAMYLCASSLPLSGGFDYEQYFGPGTRLTVT.

In DNA, the CDR3 is TGCGCCAGCAGCCAAGGTCCTGGGGTCTGGGAGACCCAGTACTTC. This sequence encodes CASSQGPGVWETQYF. This sequence joins TRBV4-3 and TRBJ2-5; D is ambiguous. V lost 1 base, J lost 5 bases, and 14 bases lay in between. The CDR3 extends over 15 amino acids. Germline CDR1 reads LGHNA; CDR2 reads YSLEER.

This clonotype was counted only a few times. This chain uses TRBV5-1 with TRBJ2-5; possibly TRBD1 or TRBD2 for D (5 bases each). The CDR3 loop spans 15 amino acids. V lost 4 bases and J lost 0, with 13 bases in between. CDR1 and CDR2 (germline): SGHRS, YFSETQ. CDR3 DNA: TGCGCCAGCAGCCCGGGACCAGGAAACCAAGAGACCCAGTACTTC. It translates to CASSPGPGNQETQYF.

Only a few counts were recorded for this clonotype. The V and J genes are TRBV2 and TRBJ1-2, with TRBD1 as a possible D gene (6 bases). The germline V gene encodes CDR1 SNHLY and CDR2 FYNNEI. V dropped 2 bases and J dropped 6 bases, with 10 bases sitting between them. The CDR3 covers 13 residues. The DNA for the CDR3 is TGTGCCAGCAGTGAATCAGGGGAGGATGGCTACACCTTC. Amino acid sequence: CASSESGEDGYTF.

This chain uses TRBV12-3 or TRBV12-4 with TRBJ1-6; 10 bases line up with TRBD1. The ends lost 3 bases at V and 10 bases at J; junction bases unmatched: 9. The CDR3 contains 16 residues. This chain's CDR3 is CASSLDWTGGNSPLHF. For the CDR3, the DNA is TGTGCCAGCAGTTTGGACTGGACAGGGGGGAACTCACCCCTCCACTTT.

The chain has TRBV6-6 and TRBJ1-5, with TRBD1 matching over 8 bases. Losses at the gene ends were 4 bases for V and 0 bases for J; bases not matched to a gene: 8. The CDR3 length is 17 residues. CDR1 and CDR2 from the germline V gene are MNHNY and SVGAGI (reference sequence). The CDR3 DNA reads as TGTGCCAGCAGTTCCCGACAGGGGCGCATTAGCAATCAGCCCCAGCATTTT. Protein: CASSSRQGRISNQPQHF.

This clonotype showed up just a few times. The rearrangement joins TRBV12-3 or TRBV12-4 to TRBJ2-5; 15 bases are a match to TRBD2. The ends lost 6 bases at V and 4 bases at J; junction bases unmatched: 6. This CDR3 is built from 16 residues. In nucleotides, the CDR3 is TGTGCCAGCAGCCGGACTAGCGGGAGGGCCGGAGAGACCCAGTACTTC. It specifies CASSRTSGRAGETQYF.

This clonotype was detected ten times or more. The J gene is TRBJ2-1, the V gene TRBV6-5; TRBD2 aligns across 10 bases. There are 13 residues in the CDR3. V was clipped by 6 bases and J by 7 bases; unmatched bases: 3. Germline assignment: CDR1 MNHEY and CDR2 SVGAGI. CDR3 in DNA: TGTGCCAGCAGAGCGGGAGGGGGAAATGAGCAGTTCTTC. It yields the protein CASRAGGGNEQFF.

This clonotype was seen many times. The chain uses TRBV24-1 and TRBJ2-1; 8 positions match TRBD1. CDR1 and CDR2 (germline): KGHDR, SFDVKD. The CDR3 consists of 16 residues. V dropped 4 bases and J dropped 6; count of bases not matched to a gene: 10. The CDR3 nucleotides read TGTGCCACCAGTGAACCACCGGGACAGGACGTCAATGAGCAGTTCTTC. Translation gives CATSEPPGQDVNEQFF.

This CDR3 is CSVYRDSHGEQYF. The CDR3, as DNA: TGCAGCGTGTATCGGGACTCCCATGGAGAGCAGTACTTC. The gene calls are TRBV29-1 and TRBJ2-7; D perhaps matches TRBD2 (6 bases). This CDR3 spans 13 amino acids. V was cut by 6 bases and J by 7 bases, with 19 bases left in between. The germline gives CDR1 SQVTM, CDR2 ANQGSEA.

The V gene is TRBV20-1, the J gene TRBJ1-5; D not resolved. This CDR3 is built from 15 residues. Germline values: CDR1 DFQATT, CDR2 SNEGSKA (reference sequence). The V gene lost 0 bases and the J gene lost 0 bases, with 9 bases spanning the gap. CDR3 residues: CSARDVDHSNQPQHF. Here the CDR3 DNA reads TGCAGTGCTAGAGACGTCGACCATAGCAATCAGCCCCAGCATTTT.

This clonotype was counted at least ten times. V and J are TRBV7-2 and TRBJ2-7; tentative D call: TRBD1 (6 bases). The CDR3 sequence is 14 residues long. With 4 bases removed from V and 5 bases from J, the gap between germline ends came to 15 bases. The germline gives CDR1 SGHTA, CDR2 FQGNSA. The CDR3 region has the DNA TGTGCCAGCAGCTACTACCTCAGGGGAGACGAGCAGTACTTC. Translated, it gives CASSYYLRGDEQYF.

The table lists this clonotype with a few counts. This chain uses TRBV5-1 with TRBJ2-2; 9 nucleotides align to TRBD2. CDR1 is SGHRS, CDR2 YFSETQ, per germline. V gave up 4 bases and J gave up 1 base; unmatched junction bases: 5. The CDR3 extends over 16 amino acids. CDR3 in DNA: TGCGCCAGCAGCGGAAATAGCGGGAGGAACACCGGGGAGCTGTTTTTT. Translated, it gives CASSGNSGRNTGELFF. The full variable domain, rest sourced from reference TRBV5-1 and TRBJ2-2, is KAGVTQTPRYLIKTRGQQVTLSCSPISGHRSVSWYQQTPGQGLQFLFEYFSETQRNKGNFPGRFSGRQFSNSRSEMNVSTLELGDSALYLCASSGNSGRNTGELFFGEGSRLTVL.

The rearrangement joins TRBV20-1 to TRBJ2-4, with TRBD2 identical over 7 bases. V was clipped by 5 bases and J by 9 bases; unmatched bases: 22. There are 17 residues in the CDR3. CDR1 DFQATT and CDR2 SNEGSKA come from the germline V gene (reference sequence). The CDR3 loop reads CSAPPFWRERSEGIQYF. CDR3 sequence (DNA): TGCAGTGCTCCCCCTTTTTGGCGGGAGAGGAGTGAGGGCATTCAGTACTTC.

The chain links TRBV9 to TRBJ2-2; D may be TRBD1 or TRBD2 (5 bases each). CDR1 and CDR2 (germline): SGDLS, YYNGEE. V lost 4 bases, J lost 2 bases, and 15 bases lay in between. The CDR3 sequence is 16 residues long. The CDR3 nucleotides read TGTGCCAGCAGCTCCACGGGACGGGGAAACACCGGGGAGCTGTTTTTT. Encoded protein: CASSSTGRGNTGELFF.

The chain couples TRBV29-1 to TRBJ2-1, with no clear D. The CDR3 has 13 residues. Trimming pared 3 bases from V and 8 bases from J, leaving 14 bases between. From germline, CDR1 is SQVTM and CDR2 ANQGSEA. DNA of the CDR3: TGCAGCGTTGATCCTGGGGTCAGCGATGAGCAGTTCTTC. It is translated as CSVDPGVSDEQFF.

This clonotype was seen more than once but under ten times. This rearrangement joins TRBV2 to TRBJ1-5, with D tentatively TRBD1 (5 bases). The germline gives CDR1 SNHLY, CDR2 FYNNEI. Trimming shortened V by 3 bases and J by 5 bases, and 17 bases separated the two germline ends. This CDR3 spans 16 amino acids. The CDR3 region is CASSDVEGTGDQPQHF. The CDR3 bases are TGTGCCAGCAGTGACGTTGAGGGGACCGGGGATCAGCCCCAGCATTTT.

The table lists this clonotype with a few counts. The V and J genes are TRBV18 and TRBJ1-1; D ambiguous. CDR1 is KGHSH, CDR2 LQKENI, per germline. The CDR3 totals 13 residues. Trimming took off 6 bases at V and 0 bases at J, with 8 bases between the two ends. CDR3: CASSTEMNTEAFF. The CDR3 nucleotides are TGTGCCAGCTCCACAGAGATGAACACTGAAGCTTTCTTT.

This clonotype was observed a handful of times. This rearrangement joins TRBV4-1 to TRBJ2-7; 8 positions match TRBD1. Looked up from germline, CDR1 is MGHRA and CDR2 is YSYEKL. The CDR3 has 14 residues. V shed 3 bases, J shed 4 bases, and the junction held 5 bases outside the gene matches. The CDR3 loop is CASSHPGQGYEQYF. DNA of the CDR3: TGCGCCAGCAGCCACCCAGGACAGGGTTACGAGCAGTACTTC.

V gene TRBV7-2 combines with J gene TRBJ2-2; D is unclear. The CDR3 runs to 12 residues. Trimming took 5 bases from V and 8 from J, leaving 9 bases between them. Germline CDR1 is SGHTA and CDR2 is FQGNSA. CDR3 nucleotide sequence: TGTGCCAGCAGCCCATATATTGGGGAGCTGTTTTTT. This translates into CASSPYIGELFF.

This clonotype was detected a few times. The chain carries TRBV4-3 and TRBJ1-3; D gene ambiguous. V was cut by 1 base and J by 0 bases, with 10 bases left in between. The CDR3 covers 16 residues. Germline V gene data show CDR1 as LGHNA and CDR2 as YSLEER. DNA for the CDR3: TGCGCCAGCAGCCAAGGTGGCGGTTTCTCTGGAAACACCATATATTTT. Its protein product is CASSQGGGFSGNTIYF.

This clonotype was seen more than once but under ten times. This chain uses TRBV20-1 with TRBJ2-7, with D tentatively TRBD1 or TRBD2 (5 bases each). Germline loops: CDR1 DFQATT, CDR2 SNEGSKA (reference sequence). Trimming pared 5 bases from V and 6 bases from J, leaving 14 bases between. This CDR3 region has 12 residues. CDR3 coding DNA: TGCAGTGCTGGGAGAGGGGTCCGCGAGCAGTACTTC. Translated: CSAGRGVREQYF.

This clonotype was counted a few times. The rearrangement uses TRBV5-1 and TRBJ2-5; TRBD2 agrees at 9 bases. The CDR3 length is 13 residues. V shed 5 bases and J 1 base; nucleotides not matched to a gene: 0. Germline CDR1 and CDR2: SGHRS and YFSETQ. The CDR3 loop reads CASRRGGQETQYF. In nucleotides, the CDR3 is TGCGCCAGCAGGCGGGGGGGCCAAGAGACCCAGTACTTC. The full variable domain, rest sourced from reference TRBV5-1 and TRBJ2-5, is KAGVTQTPRYLIKTRGQQVTLSCSPISGHRSVSWYQQTPGQGLQFLFEYFSETQRNKGNFPGRFSGRQFSNSRSEMNVSTLELGDSALYLCASRRGGQETQYFGPGTRLLVL.

This clonotype showed up many times. The rearrangement joins TRBV5-1 to TRBJ2-1, with D unresolved. The CDR3 spans 14 residues. V gave up 6 bases and J gave up 5 bases, with 15 bases separating them. Germline V gives CDR1 SGHRS, CDR2 YFSETQ. The CDR3 DNA sequence: TGCGCCAGCACCAAGGAGTGGAACAACAATGAGCAGTTCTTC. This sequence encodes CASTKEWNNNEQFF.